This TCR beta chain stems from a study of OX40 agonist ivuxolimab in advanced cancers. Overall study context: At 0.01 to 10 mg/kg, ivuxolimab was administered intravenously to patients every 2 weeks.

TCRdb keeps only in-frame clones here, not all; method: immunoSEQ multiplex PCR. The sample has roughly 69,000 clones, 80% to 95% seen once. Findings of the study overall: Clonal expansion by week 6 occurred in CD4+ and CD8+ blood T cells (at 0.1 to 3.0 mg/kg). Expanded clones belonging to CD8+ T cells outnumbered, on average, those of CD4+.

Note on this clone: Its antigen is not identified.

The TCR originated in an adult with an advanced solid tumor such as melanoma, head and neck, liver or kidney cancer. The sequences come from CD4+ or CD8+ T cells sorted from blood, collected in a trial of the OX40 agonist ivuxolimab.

The CDR3 loop is CASSQGSGYPEAFF. For the CDR3, the DNA is TGCGCCAGCAGCCAAGGGTCGGGTTACCCTGAAGCTTTCTTT. The J gene is TRBJ1-1, the V gene TRBV4-1, with D unclear. V was trimmed by 1 base and J by 6 bases, leaving 12 bases between them. This CDR3 has 14 residues. CDR1 MGHRA and CDR2 YSYEKL come from the germline V gene.